These 30 T cell receptor beta chains were all obtained from the same sample, sequenced in a study of T cells in tuberculosis. Generated by immunoSEQ multiplex PCR, the TCRdb table keeps only in-frame clones and is missing some. The table lists some 41,000 clones, roughly 94% of them singletons. Sequenced input: PBMCs. These receptors were obtained from a donor aged 10 to 29 with latent tuberculosis or without tuberculosis infection. Some clones in this sample may be carry-over from other donors' samples.

This sequence joins TRBV5-1 and TRBJ1-4, with D hard to call. The CDR3 runs to 15 residues. Germline V gene sequence: CDR1 SGHRS, CDR2 YFSETQ. Trimming stripped 0 bases from V and 11 bases from J, with 17 bases between. The DNA for the CDR3 is TGCGCCAGCAGCTTGGATCTGTCCTCCGGAGGGAAACTGTTTTTT. Translated: CASSLDLSSGGKLFF.

In this sample, this clone turned up once. The chain couples TRBV15 to TRBJ2-7; 10 positions agree with TRBD1. Unmatched junction bases numbered 6, after V lost 8 bases and J lost 2 bases. This CDR3 spans 14 amino acids. The V gene's germline CDR1 is LNHNV and CDR2 YYDKDF (reference sequence). The CDR3 nucleotides read TGTGCCACCCGTATCGGACAGGGGGCCTACGAGCAGTACTTC. Protein product: CATRIGQGAYEQYF.

This sequence joins TRBV7-2 and TRBJ2-1, with TRBD2 matching 13 bases. The CDR3 extends over 20 amino acids. V gave up 0 bases and J gave up 4 bases; unmatched junction bases: 12. Germline lookup yields CDR1 SGHTA and CDR2 FQGNSA. The CDR3 DNA sequence: TGTGCCAGCAGCTTAGCGGCCACTCCGGGACTAGCGGGGTTTTACAATGAGCAGTTCTTC. It yields the protein CASSLAATPGLAGFYNEQFF.

The chain employs TRBV5-6 and TRBJ1-1; no definite D call. The CDR3 contains 13 residues. Germline CDR1 and CDR2: SGHDT and YYEEEE. V dropped 5 bases and J dropped 2 bases, with 10 bases sitting between them. CDR3 nucleotide sequence: TGTGCCAGCAGTATGCAGGTAAACACTGAAGCTTTCTTT. Translated: CASSMQVNTEAFF.

The chain combines TRBV30 with TRBJ2-7; 11 bases match TRBD1. Looked up from germline, CDR1 is GTSNPN and CDR2 is SVGIG (reference sequence). This CDR3 spans 15 amino acids. Trimming took 4 bases from V and 3 from J; bases not matched to a gene: 8. The CDR3: CAWNHGQGAYYEQYF. As DNA, the CDR3 is TGTGCCTGGAACCATGGACAGGGGGCCTACTACGAGCAGTACTTC.

J is TRBJ1-2 and V is TRBV19, with D perhaps TRBD1 (6 bases). Trimming stripped 5 bases from V and 0 bases from J, with 10 bases between. The germline CDR1 and CDR2 sequences are LNHDA and SQIVND (reference sequence). The CDR3 is made up of 14 amino acids. The CDR3 sequence: CASSAWTANYGYTF. The CDR3 DNA reads TGTGCCAGTAGTGCCTGGACAGCTAACTATGGCTACACCTTC. Full variable domain (remainder filled in from reference TRBV19 and TRBJ1-2): DGGITQSPKYLFRKEGQNVTLSCEQNLNHDAMYWYRQDPGQGLRLIYYSQIVNDFQKGDIAEGYSVSREKKESFPLTVTSAQKNPTAFYLCASSAWTANYGYTFGSGTRLTVV.

This chain joins TRBV5-1 and TRBJ2-6, with D unclear. The CDR3 runs to 14 residues. Per the germline V gene, CDR1 is SGHRS and CDR2 is YFSETQ. The germline V and J ends were trimmed by 1 base and 1 base, with 3 bases remaining between them. The CDR3 spells CASSLISGANVLTF. The CDR3 DNA is TGCGCCAGCAGCTTGATATCTGGGGCCAACGTCCTGACTTTC.

The chain uses TRBV23-1 and TRBJ2-7; 7 nucleotides line up with TRBD1. TRBV23-1 is filed as an ORF, its function uncertain. Trimming at V came to 8 bases and at J to 0 bases, leaving 10 bases not matched to a gene. The CDR3 totals 15 residues. In nucleotides, the CDR3 is TGCGCCAGCCCTTATCGTGGGACAGACTCCTACGAGCAGTACTTC. This sequence encodes CASPYRGTDSYEQYF.

The V and J genes are TRBV11-2 and TRBJ2-2; TRBD2 matches 12 bases. Trimming cost V 2 bases and J 7 bases; bases outside gene matches: 5. Germline CDR1 is SGHAT and CDR2 is FQNNGV. This CDR3 has 16 amino acids. Written as DNA, the CDR3 is TGTGCCAGCAGCTTACCCCCGGGACTAGCGGGCGGGGAGCTGTTTTTT. Amino acid sequence: CASSLPPGLAGGELFF.

J is TRBJ2-1 and V is TRBV4-1, with a possible D match to TRBD1 (5 bases). V dropped 4 bases and J dropped 0 bases, with 7 bases sitting between them. In germline, CDR1 is MGHRA, CDR2 YSYEKL. The CDR3 sequence is 14 residues long. The CDR3 nucleotides read TGCGCCAGCAGCCCTAGGGGCTCCTACAATGAGCAGTTCTTC. The encoded protein is CASSPRGSYNEQFF.

The rearrangement uses TRBV6-5 and TRBJ2-7; perhaps TRBD2 as D (7 bases). V was shortened by 1 base and J by 6 bases, with 16 bases between the two germline ends. CDR1 MNHEY and CDR2 SVGAGI come from the germline V gene. This CDR3 region has 15 residues. This CDR3 is CASSYYGGEGGEQYF. CDR3 bases: TGTGCCAGCAGTTACTATGGGGGGGAGGGGGGCGAGCAGTACTTC.

The chain has TRBV9 and TRBJ1-2; 8 bases are a match to TRBD1. The germline V gene has CDR1 SGDLS and CDR2 YYNGEE. This CDR3 comprises 14 residues. J gave up 5 bases and V 0 bases, and 3 bases lay outside the gene matches. CDR3: CASSVDHRGYGYTF. CDR3 bases: TGTGCCAGCAGCGTAGATCACAGGGGGTATGGCTACACCTTC.

The chain joins TRBV29-1 to TRBJ2-1; perhaps TRBD1 as D (5 bases). The V end was cut by 6 bases, the J end by 5 bases, with 8 bases between. CDR3 length equals 11 residues. Per germline, CDR1 SQVTM and CDR2 ANQGSEA. The CDR3 DNA is TGCAGCGTATCCAGGGACAATGAGCAGTTCTTC. This encodes CSVSRDNEQFF.

The chain carries TRBV7-8 and TRBJ2-5, with 9 positions matching TRBD1. The trim removed 5 bases at V and 4 bases at J, leaving 11 bases unmatched. Germline values: CDR1 SGHVS, CDR2 FQNEAQ. This CDR3 comprises 16 residues. The CDR3 DNA reads as TGTGCCAGCAGCGCGCCACAGGGGGCCCGGGGAGAGACCCAGTACTTC. Translated, it gives CASSAPQGARGETQYF.

The chain links TRBV2 to TRBJ2-2; tentative D call: TRBD1 (5 bases). Germline-derived CDR1 and CDR2 are SNHLY and FYNNEI. This CDR3 spans 16 amino acids. CDR3 sequence reads: CAKGQGNSRDTGELFF. CDR3 in DNA: TGTGCTAAAGGGCAGGGCAATTCCAGGGACACCGGGGAGCTGTTTTTT.

The chain links TRBV20-1 to TRBJ1-1; D uncertain. The CDR3 sequence is 11 residues long. Trimming pared 6 bases from V and 6 bases from J, leaving 11 bases between. The V gene's germline CDR1 is DFQATT and CDR2 SNEGSKA (reference sequence). This chain's CDR3 is CSAERVSEAFF. The CDR3 DNA is TGCAGTGCAGAGCGAGTCTCTGAAGCTTTCTTT.

The genes are TRBV7-9 and TRBJ1-1; 9 positions match TRBD1. CDR1 is SEHNR, CDR2 FQNEAQ, per germline (reference sequence). V lost 5 bases to trimming and J lost 5 bases; unmatched junction nucleotides: 6. The CDR3 is 14 amino acids. The CDR3 DNA is TGTGCCAGCAGCGCGGACAGGGGTTTTACTGAAGCTTTCTTT. Protein product: CASSADRGFTEAFF.

The chain recombines TRBV9 with TRBJ2-2, with 9 bases matching TRBD2. Germline loops: CDR1 SGDLS, CDR2 YYNGEE. Trimming cost V 0 bases and J 3 bases; bases outside gene matches: 3. The CDR3 has 16 residues. The DNA of the CDR3 is TGTGCCAGCAGCGTAGGGGGCGGGAGGGACACCGGGGAGCTGTTTTTT. Translation: CASSVGGGRDTGELFF.

The V call is TRBV6-6, the J call TRBJ1-4; 10 bases match TRBD1. V shed 2 bases and J 0 bases; nucleotides not matched to a gene: 0. This CDR3 is 16 amino acids long. The germline V gene encodes CDR1 MNHNY and CDR2 SVGAGI (reference sequence). The CDR3 protein is CASSYGQGATNEKLFF. DNA for the CDR3: TGTGCCAGCAGTTACGGACAGGGGGCAACTAATGAAAAACTGTTTTTT.

The chain recombines TRBV7-2 with TRBJ1-2, with TRBD1 matching 10 bases. Germline assignment: CDR1 SGHTA and CDR2 FQGNSA. CDR3 length: 17 residues. Germline trimming cut 3 bases from V and 4 bases from J; bases unmatched to any gene: 11. The CDR3 bases are TGTGCCAGCAGCTTGCGGGGGGACAGGGGACCCTTCTATGGCTACACCTTC. Protein sequence: CASSLRGDRGPFYGYTF.

The chain recombines TRBV28 with TRBJ2-3, with a tentative D call TRBD2 (5 bases). Germline loops: CDR1 MDHEN, CDR2 SYDVKM. The CDR3 has 17 amino acids. Trimming removed 3 bases from V and 6 bases from J, with 22 bases in between. The CDR3 bases are TGTGCCAGCAGTTTTCCCCTAGCCTACCCGACTGTCGATACGCAGTATTTT. It specifies CASSFPLAYPTVDTQYF.

The chain employs TRBV28 and TRBJ2-1; 11 bases are a match to TRBD2. The V and J ends lost 5 bases and 9 bases, in that order; junction bases with no gene match: 9. Germline V gene sequence: CDR1 MDHEN, CDR2 SYDVKM. The CDR3 is 15 residues long. The CDR3 loop reads CASSLSRLAGGEQFF. The CDR3 DNA reads TGTGCCAGCAGTCTTTCCCGTCTAGCGGGGGGTGAGCAGTTCTTC.

This sequence joins TRBV12-5 and TRBJ1-1, with 7 nucleotides matching TRBD1. The CDR3 is made up of 19 amino acids. V was pared by 4 bases and J by 5 bases, with 22 bases of the junction left unmatched. Per germline, CDR1 LGHNT and CDR2 FRNRAP. CDR3 nucleotides: TGTGCTAGTGGTTACCACACCGGCCGGGACAGAGTCAACCCTACTGAAGCTTTCTTT. Its protein product is CASGYHTGRDRVNPTEAFF.

This clone was detected once. The chain joins TRBV6-9 to TRBJ2-7; D is unclear. Trimming stripped 5 bases from V and 7 bases from J, with 6 bases between. Germline-derived CDR1 and CDR2 are MNHGY and SVAAGI. The CDR3 has 10 amino acids. DNA of the CDR3: TGTGCCAGCAGTCCCAGAGAGCAGTACTTC. Protein sequence: CASSPREQYF.

This clone has just one count. The chain recombines TRBV5-4 with TRBJ2-3; D gene ambiguous. V gave up 0 bases and J gave up 3 bases, with 5 bases separating them. This CDR3 is 13 amino acids long. Germline assignment: CDR1 SGHNT and CDR2 YYREEE (reference sequence). For the CDR3, the DNA is TGTGCCAGCAGCTTGGCCGTTACAGATACGCAGTATTTT. Amino acids: CASSLAVTDTQYF.

This clone was seen more than once but under ten times. The rearrangement links TRBV7-9 to TRBJ1-5; D not resolved. The germline V gene has CDR1 SEHNR and CDR2 FQNEAQ (reference sequence). This CDR3 has 13 residues. The V gene lost 1 base and the J gene lost 9 bases, with 10 bases spanning the gap. As DNA, the CDR3 is TGTGCCAGCAGCTTAGGGACTTTCATGCCCCAGCATTTT. Translated: CASSLGTFMPQHF.

The chain joins TRBV29-1 to TRBJ2-3; 10 bases align to TRBD2. The CDR3 consists of 17 residues. J was trimmed by 6 bases and V by 7 bases; bases with no gene match: 19. Germline CDR1 and CDR2: SQVTM and ANQGSEA. This CDR3 is CSACRVAGGIPQDTQYF. CDR3 bases: TGCAGCGCCTGCAGGGTAGCGGGGGGAATACCTCAGGATACGCAGTATTTT.

The chain recombines TRBV1 with TRBJ2-7; TRBD2 is the table's D call and was not checked against the DNA. TRBV1 is noted as a pseudogene. This CDR3 has 16 amino acids. In DNA, the CDR3 is TGCACCAGCAGCCAAGATACCCTAGCCGAACCCTACGAGCAGTACTTC. Protein sequence: CTSSQDTLAEPYEQYF.

The chain joins TRBV10-2 to TRBJ1-2; D remains ambiguous. The V end was cut by 0 bases, the J end by 4 bases, with 9 bases between. The CDR3 consists of 14 residues. The germline CDR1 and CDR2 sequences are WSHSY and SAAADI. In nucleotides, the CDR3 is TGCGCCAGCAGTGAGTCGTACAGTATCTATGGCTACACCTTC. Its translation: CASSESYSIYGYTF.

The rearrangement links TRBV11-3 to TRBJ2-1; 16 nucleotides match TRBD2. Germline-derived CDR1 and CDR2 are SGHNT and YENEEA. Losses at the gene ends were 5 bases for V and 6 bases for J; bases not matched to a gene: 4. This CDR3 is 16 amino acids long. The CDR3 DNA sequence: TGTGCCAGCAGCATGGGACTAGCGGGAGGGGGCAATGAGCAGTTCTTC. This codes for CASSMGLAGGGNEQFF.